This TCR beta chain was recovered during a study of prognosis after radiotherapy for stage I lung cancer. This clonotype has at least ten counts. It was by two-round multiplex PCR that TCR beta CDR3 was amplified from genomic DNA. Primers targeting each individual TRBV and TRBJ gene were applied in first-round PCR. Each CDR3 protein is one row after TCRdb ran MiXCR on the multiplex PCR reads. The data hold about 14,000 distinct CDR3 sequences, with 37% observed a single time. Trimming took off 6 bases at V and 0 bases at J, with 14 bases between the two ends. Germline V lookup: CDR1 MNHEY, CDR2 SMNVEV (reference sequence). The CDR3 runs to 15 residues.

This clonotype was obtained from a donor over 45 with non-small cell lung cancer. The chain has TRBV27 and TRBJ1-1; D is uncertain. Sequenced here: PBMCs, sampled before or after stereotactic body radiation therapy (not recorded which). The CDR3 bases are TGTGCCAGCAGCCCCCCCCCTGCCTTGAACACTGAAGCTTTCTTT. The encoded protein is CASSPPPALNTEAFF.